What follows are 6 T cell receptor beta chains derived from one specimen sequenced in a study of read filtering for tumor transcriptome and immune sequencing. This library used roughly 400 ng RNA and molecular barcoded adaptors spanning alpha/delta and beta/gamma chains. TCRdb re-called the reads with MiXCR, one entry per CDR3 protein. The sample carries about 57,000 distinct CDR3 sequences, more than 11% recorded once. Sequencing was carried out using a population of CD138-negative cells sorted from bone marrow. These receptors all come from a donor at least 40 years old with multiple myeloma.

This clonotype occurred many times. V is TRBV28 and J is TRBJ2-7; 7 positions agree with TRBD1. This CDR3 region has 15 residues. J lost 3 bases, V lost 4 bases, and 9 bases had no gene match. The germline gives CDR1 MDHEN, CDR2 SYDVKM. CDR3 DNA: TGTGCCAGCAGTTCCTATACAGGGGTTAGCTACGAGCAGTACTTC. Protein sequence: CASSSYTGVSYEQYF.

This clonotype was recorded many times. V is TRBV7-9 and J is TRBJ2-3; no clear D. This CDR3 has 9 residues. CDR1 and CDR2 (germline): SEHNR, FQNEAQ (reference sequence). Here the CDR3 reads CEDHAMQYF. The CDR3 DNA is TGTGAAGACCACGCAATGCAGTATTTT.

This clonotype was counted at least ten times. V usage is TRBV7-2 and J usage is TRBJ2-3; 8 nucleotides agree with TRBD1. J lost 4 bases, V lost 4 bases, and 10 bases had no gene match. This CDR3 is built from 16 residues. Germline V gene sequence: CDR1 SGHTA, CDR2 FQGNSA. The CDR3 DNA reads as TGTGCCAGCAGCTCCGGACAGGGCCTCGGCCCAGATACGCAGTATTTT. This encodes CASSSGQGLGPDTQYF.

Ten or more counts support this clonotype. The V gene is TRBV29-1, the J gene TRBJ2-7, with TRBD2 matching 11 bases. The CDR3 is 14 residues long. Germline-derived CDR1 and CDR2 are SQVTM and ANQGSEA. Losses at the gene ends were 4 bases for V and 4 bases for J; bases not matched to a gene: 6. The CDR3 DNA reads TGCAGCGTTGTAACTAGCGGGAGACTGTACGAGCAGTACTTC. Amino acid sequence: CSVVTSGRLYEQYF.

This clonotype has ten or more counts. The chain carries TRBV29-1 and TRBJ2-7; possible D gene TRBD1, 5 bases. The CDR3 covers 15 residues. Trimming stripped 7 bases from V and 2 bases from J, with 21 bases between. CDR1 and CDR2 from the germline V gene are SQVTM and ANQGSEA. The CDR3 DNA reads as TGCAGCGGGATCCAGGGCCCAGGAGCCCCCTACGAGCAGTACTTC. It specifies CSGIQGPGAPYEQYF.

In this sample, this clonotype turned up many times. V usage is TRBV18 and J usage is TRBJ2-1; TRBD2 matches at 13 bases. Losses at the gene ends were 3 bases for V and 6 bases for J; bases not matched to a gene: 2. The germline V gene has CDR1 KGHSH and CDR2 LQKENI. CDR3 length equals 15 residues. In DNA form, the CDR3 reads TGTGCCAGCTCACCTTGGACTAGCGGGAGCAATGAGCAGTTCTTC. This encodes CASSPWTSGSNEQFF. The full variable domain, its missing parts supplied by reference TRBV18 and TRBJ2-1, is NAGVMQNPRHLVRRRGQEARLRCSPMKGHSHVYWYRQLPEEGLKFMVYLQKENIIDESGMPKERFSAEFPKEGPSILRIQQVVRGDSAAYFCASSPWTSGSNEQFFGPGTRLTVL.